This TCR beta chain was recorded in a study of T cell responses to AZD1222 COVID-19 vaccine. For the study at large: It was second doses at about 4 or about 12 weeks that were pooled.

A remark on this clone: Antigen specificity is unknown.

Study results and caveats: Of spike-specific TCRs, nearly half reportedly target regions left unmutated in variants. Baseline serostatus was positive in only a handful of AZD1222 recipients. Repertoire samples came only from after the peak T cell response.

Some clones are missing from TCRdb's copy, which holds only in-frame ones; the method was immunoSEQ multiplex PCR. The data show about 140,000 clones, about 88% seen once. With 3 bases clipped from V and 5 bases from J, the junction kept 7 bases outside the gene matches. This CDR3 contains 16 residues. Germline loops: CDR1 WSHSY, CDR2 SAAADI. The origin of this receptor is an adult in good health. Specimen: peripheral blood, collected on day 0 of AZD1222 vaccination. This chain links TRBV10-2 with TRBJ2-1; 10 bases are shared with TRBD2. CDR3 sequence: CASSDQRGGLDNEQFF. CDR3 nucleotides: TGCGCCAGCAGTGACCAGCGGGGGGGCTTGGACAATGAGCAGTTCTTC.